This T cell receptor beta chain emerged from a study of CD8 T cells in ankylosing spondylitis. Findings of the study overall: A subset of motif variants has previously been described in the synovial fluid and blood of reactive arthritis. Typical of ankylosing spondylitis blood, it appeared, was a TCR beta motif of roughly eight highly homologous variants.

Using its own MiXCR run on the 5' RACE reads, TCRdb lists one record per CDR3 protein. Of some 400,000 distinct CDR3 sequences detected, 20% to 25% appear once; the ten largest clones hold around 16%. The CDR3 is made up of 14 amino acids. V shed 3 bases, J shed 0 bases, and the junction held 2 bases outside the gene matches. The sample holds a few counts of this clonotype. Its antigen is not identified. Sequencing was carried out using blood, either unsorted or a sorted T cell fraction (not recorded which). This receptor was identified in a male donor with ankylosing spondylitis. V is TRBV12-3 or TRBV12-4 and J is TRBJ2-7; 7 bases map to TRBD1. The CDR3 DNA reads TGTGCCAGCAGTTTGAGGGACAGCTCCTACGAGCAGTACTTC. This codes for CASSLRDSSYEQYF.